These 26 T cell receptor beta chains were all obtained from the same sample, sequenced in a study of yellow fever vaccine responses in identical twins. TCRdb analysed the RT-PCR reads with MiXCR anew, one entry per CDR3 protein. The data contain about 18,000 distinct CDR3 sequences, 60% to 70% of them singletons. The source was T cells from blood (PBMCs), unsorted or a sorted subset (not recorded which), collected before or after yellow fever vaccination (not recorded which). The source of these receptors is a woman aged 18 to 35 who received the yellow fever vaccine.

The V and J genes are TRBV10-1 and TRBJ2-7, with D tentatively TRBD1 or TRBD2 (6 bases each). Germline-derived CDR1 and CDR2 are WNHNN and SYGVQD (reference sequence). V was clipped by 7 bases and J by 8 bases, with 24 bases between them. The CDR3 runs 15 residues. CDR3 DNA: TGCGCCAGCACCAGCTCTCTGGGGGGCCCGGCTCAGCAGTACTTC. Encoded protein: CASTSSLGGPAQQYF.

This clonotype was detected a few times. CDR3 sequence (DNA): TGTGCCAGCAGCTTGAGTCCGAACCTTGGAGGAGGCTACACCTTC. Translated: CASSLSPNLGGGYTF. The V gene is TRBV5-5, the J gene TRBJ1-2; D gene ambiguous. CDR1 and CDR2 (germline): SGHKS, YYEKEE (reference sequence). Trimming stripped 1 base from V and 8 bases from J, with 18 bases between. The CDR3 contains 15 residues.

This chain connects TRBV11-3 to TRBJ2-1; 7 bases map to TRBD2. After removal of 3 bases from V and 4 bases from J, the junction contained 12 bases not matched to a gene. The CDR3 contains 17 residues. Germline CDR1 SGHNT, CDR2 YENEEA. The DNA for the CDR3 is TGTGCCAGCAGCTTTACCCTAAACGGGCGGGAGTACAATGAGCAGTTCTTC. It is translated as CASSFTLNGREYNEQFF.

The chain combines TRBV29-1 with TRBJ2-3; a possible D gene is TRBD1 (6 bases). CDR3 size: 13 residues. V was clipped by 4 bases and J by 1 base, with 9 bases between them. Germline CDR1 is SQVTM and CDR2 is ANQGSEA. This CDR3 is CSVVAGGTDTQYF. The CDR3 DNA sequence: TGCAGCGTTGTTGCAGGGGGCACAGATACGCAGTATTTT.

The CDR3 here is CASSNRVFDGTEAFF. For the CDR3, the DNA is TGTGCCAGCAGTAACAGGGTGTTCGATGGCACTGAAGCTTTCTTT. The chain joins TRBV12-3 or TRBV12-4 to TRBJ1-1; D is perhaps TRBD1 (6 bases). Trimming took off 5 bases at V and 4 bases at J, with 17 bases between the two ends. CDR3 length: 15 amino acids.

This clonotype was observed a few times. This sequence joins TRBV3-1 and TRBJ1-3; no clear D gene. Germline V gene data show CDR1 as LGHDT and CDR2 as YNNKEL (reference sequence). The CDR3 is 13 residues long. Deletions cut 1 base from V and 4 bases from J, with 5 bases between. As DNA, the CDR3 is TGTGCCAGCAGCCAAGTGGGGGGAAACACCATATATTTT. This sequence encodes CASSQVGGNTIYF.

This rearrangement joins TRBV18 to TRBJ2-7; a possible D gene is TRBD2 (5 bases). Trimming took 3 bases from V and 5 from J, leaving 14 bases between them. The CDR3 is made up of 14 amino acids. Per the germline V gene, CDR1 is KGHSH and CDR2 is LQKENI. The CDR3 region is CASSPQSVSDEQYF. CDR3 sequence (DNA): TGTGCCAGCTCACCCCAGTCAGTTAGCGACGAGCAGTACTTC. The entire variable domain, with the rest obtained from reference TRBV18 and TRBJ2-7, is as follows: NAGVMQNPRHLVRRRGQEARLRCSPMKGHSHVYWYRQLPEEGLKFMVYLQKENIIDESGMPKERFSAEFPKEGPSILRIQQVVRGDSAAYFCASSPQSVSDEQYFGPGTRLTVT.

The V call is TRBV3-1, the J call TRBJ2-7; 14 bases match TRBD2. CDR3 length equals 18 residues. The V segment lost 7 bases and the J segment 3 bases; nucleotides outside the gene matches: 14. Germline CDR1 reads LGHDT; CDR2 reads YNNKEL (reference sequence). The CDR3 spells CASTLPGLAGALHYEQYV. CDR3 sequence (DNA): TGTGCCAGCACGCTGCCGGGACTAGCGGGGGCCCTACACTACGAGCAGTACGTC.

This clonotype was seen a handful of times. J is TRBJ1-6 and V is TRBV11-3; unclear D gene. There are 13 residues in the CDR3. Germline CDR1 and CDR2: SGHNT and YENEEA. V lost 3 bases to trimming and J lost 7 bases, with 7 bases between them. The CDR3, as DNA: TGTGCCAGCAGCTTCTCGCAGAATTCACCCCTCCACTTT. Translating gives CASSFSQNSPLHF. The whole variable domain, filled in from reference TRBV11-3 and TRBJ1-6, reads EAGVVQSPRYKIIEKKQPVAFWCNPISGHNTLYWYLQNLGQGPELLIRYENEEAVDDSQLPKDRFSAERLKGVDSTLKIQPAELGDSAVYLCASSFSQNSPLHFGNGTRLTVT.

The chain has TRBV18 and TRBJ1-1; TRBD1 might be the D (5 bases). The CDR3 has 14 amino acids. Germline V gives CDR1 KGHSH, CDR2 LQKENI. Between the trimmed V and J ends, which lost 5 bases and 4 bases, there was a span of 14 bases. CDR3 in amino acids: CASSGQFDVTEAFF. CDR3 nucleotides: TGTGCCAGCTCAGGACAATTCGATGTCACTGAAGCTTTCTTT.

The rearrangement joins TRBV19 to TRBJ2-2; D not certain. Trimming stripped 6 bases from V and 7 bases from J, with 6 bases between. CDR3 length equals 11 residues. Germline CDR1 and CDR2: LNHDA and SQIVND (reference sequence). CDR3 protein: CASRGGGELFF. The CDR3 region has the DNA TGTGCCAGTAGAGGTGGCGGGGAGCTGTTTTTT.

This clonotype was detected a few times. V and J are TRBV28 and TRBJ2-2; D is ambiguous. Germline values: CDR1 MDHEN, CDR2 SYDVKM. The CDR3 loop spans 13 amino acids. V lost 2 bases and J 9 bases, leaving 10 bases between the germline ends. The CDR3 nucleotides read TGTGCCAGCAGTTTAGCCCCTAGGAGGGAGCTGTTTTTT. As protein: CASSLAPRRELFF.

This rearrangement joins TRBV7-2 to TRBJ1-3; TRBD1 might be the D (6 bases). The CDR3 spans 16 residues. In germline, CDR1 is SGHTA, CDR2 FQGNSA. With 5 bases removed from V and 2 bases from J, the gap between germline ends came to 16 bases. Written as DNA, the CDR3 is TGTGCCAGCAGCGACAAACAGGGTTGGACTGGAAACACCATATATTTT. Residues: CASSDKQGWTGNTIYF.

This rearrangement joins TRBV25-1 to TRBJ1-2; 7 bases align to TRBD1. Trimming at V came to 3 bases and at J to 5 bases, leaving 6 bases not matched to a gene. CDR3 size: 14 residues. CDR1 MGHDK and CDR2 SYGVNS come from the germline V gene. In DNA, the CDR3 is TGTGCCAGCAGTGACAGGGGGTCTTGGTATGGCTACACCTTC. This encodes CASSDRGSWYGYTF.

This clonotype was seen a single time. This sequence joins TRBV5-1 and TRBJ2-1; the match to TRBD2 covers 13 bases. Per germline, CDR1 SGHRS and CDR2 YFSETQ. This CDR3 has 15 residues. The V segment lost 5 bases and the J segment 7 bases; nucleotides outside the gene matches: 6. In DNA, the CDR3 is TGCGCCAGCAGTCAAACTAGCGGGAGGGCAAATGAGCAGTTCTTC. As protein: CASSQTSGRANEQFF.

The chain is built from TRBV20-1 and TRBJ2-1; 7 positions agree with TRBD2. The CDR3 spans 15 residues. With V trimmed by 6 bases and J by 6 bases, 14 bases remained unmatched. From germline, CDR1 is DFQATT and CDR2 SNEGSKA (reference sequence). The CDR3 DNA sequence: TGCAGTGCCGGAGAGTCCGTAGCGGGCAGCAATGAGCAGTTCTTC. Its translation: CSAGESVAGSNEQFF.

The CDR3 spells CASSLGGSLTDTQYF. CDR3 sequence (DNA): TGTGCCAGCAGCTTAGGAGGGAGCCTTACAGATACGCAGTATTTT. J is TRBJ2-3 and V is TRBV7-6, with a weak D call TRBD2 (5 bases). This CDR3 is 15 amino acids long. Per germline, CDR1 SGHVS and CDR2 FNYEAQ. Trimming cost V 1 base and J 3 bases, with 11 bases left between them.

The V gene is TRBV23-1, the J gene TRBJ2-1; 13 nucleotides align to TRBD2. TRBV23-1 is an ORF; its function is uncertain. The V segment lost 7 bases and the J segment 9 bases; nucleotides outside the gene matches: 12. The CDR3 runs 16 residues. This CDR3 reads CASTQGGTSGAGEQFF. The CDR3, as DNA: TGCGCCAGCACCCAGGGCGGGACTAGCGGGGCGGGTGAGCAGTTCTTC.

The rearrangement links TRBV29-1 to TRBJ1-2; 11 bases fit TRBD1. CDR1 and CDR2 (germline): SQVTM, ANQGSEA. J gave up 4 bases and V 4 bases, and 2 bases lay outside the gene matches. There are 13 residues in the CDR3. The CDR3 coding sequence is TGCAGCGTTGGGGACAGGGGGGGCTATGGCTACACCTTC. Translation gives CSVGDRGGYGYTF.

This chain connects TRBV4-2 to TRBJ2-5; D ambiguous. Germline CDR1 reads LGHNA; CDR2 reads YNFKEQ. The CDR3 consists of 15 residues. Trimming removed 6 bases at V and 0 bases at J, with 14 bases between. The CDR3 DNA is TGTGCCAGCAGTCTTCGGACGGCGTACCAAGAGACCCAGTACTTC. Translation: CASSLRTAYQETQYF.

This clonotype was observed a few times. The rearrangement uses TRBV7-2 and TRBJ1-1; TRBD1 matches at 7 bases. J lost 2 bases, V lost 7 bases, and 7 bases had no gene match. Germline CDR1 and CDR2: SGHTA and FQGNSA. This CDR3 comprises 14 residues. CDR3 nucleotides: TGTGCCAGCACCCAGACAGGGATCAACACTGAAGCTTTCTTT. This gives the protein CASTQTGINTEAFF.

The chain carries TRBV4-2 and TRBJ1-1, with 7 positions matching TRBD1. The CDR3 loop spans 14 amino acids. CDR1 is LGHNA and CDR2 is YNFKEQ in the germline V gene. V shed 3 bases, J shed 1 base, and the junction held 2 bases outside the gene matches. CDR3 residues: CASSQGQPNTEAFF. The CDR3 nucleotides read TGTGCCAGCAGCCAGGGACAGCCGAACACTGAAGCTTTCTTT.

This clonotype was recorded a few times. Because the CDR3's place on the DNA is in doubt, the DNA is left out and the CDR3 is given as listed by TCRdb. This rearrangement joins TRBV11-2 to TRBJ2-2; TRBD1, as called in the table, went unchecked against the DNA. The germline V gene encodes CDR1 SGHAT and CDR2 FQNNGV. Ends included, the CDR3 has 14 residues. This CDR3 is CASQGARTGELFFF.

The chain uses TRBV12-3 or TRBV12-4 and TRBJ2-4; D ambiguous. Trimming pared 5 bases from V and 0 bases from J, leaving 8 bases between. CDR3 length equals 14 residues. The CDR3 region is CASSESIAKNIQYF. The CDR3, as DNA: TGTGCCAGCAGTGAGTCGATAGCCAAAAACATTCAGTACTTC.

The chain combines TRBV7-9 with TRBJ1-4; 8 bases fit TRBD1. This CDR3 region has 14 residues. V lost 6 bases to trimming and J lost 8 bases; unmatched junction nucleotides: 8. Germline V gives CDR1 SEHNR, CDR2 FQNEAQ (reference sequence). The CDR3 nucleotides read TGTGCCAGCAGTTTGGGACAGGTTCGGGAAAAACTGTTTTTT. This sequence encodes CASSLGQVREKLFF. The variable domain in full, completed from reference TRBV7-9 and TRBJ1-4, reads DTGVSQNPRHKITKRGQNVTFRCDPISEHNRLYWYRQTLGQGPEFLTYFQNEAQLEKSRLLSDRFSAERPKGSFSTLEIQRTEQGDSAMYLCASSLGQVREKLFFGSGTQLSVL.

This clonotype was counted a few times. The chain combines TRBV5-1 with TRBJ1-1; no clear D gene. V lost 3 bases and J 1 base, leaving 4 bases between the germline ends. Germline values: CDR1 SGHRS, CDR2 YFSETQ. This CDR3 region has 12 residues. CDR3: CASSSGNTEAFF. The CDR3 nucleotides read TGCGCCAGCAGCTCAGGGAACACTGAAGCTTTCTTT. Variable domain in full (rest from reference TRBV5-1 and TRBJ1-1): KAGVTQTPRYLIKTRGQQVTLSCSPISGHRSVSWYQQTPGQGLQFLFEYFSETQRNKGNFPGRFSGRQFSNSRSEMNVSTLELGDSALYLCASSSGNTEAFFGQGTRLTVV.